This T cell receptor beta chain came from a study of blood T cell repertoires in COVID-19. Background on the study: PBMCs, B-cell-depleted T cells, or T cells were the source of the cDNA or gDNA that made up the material.

The method was immunoSEQ multiplex PCR; TCRdb's version includes in-frame clones alone and lacks a portion of them. The repertoire holds approximately 300,000 clones, with 80% to 95% as singletons. Ages ranged from about 18 to 89 years, with residence in 24 US areas. Categorization into cohorts depended on clinical history that participants reported. A single count supports this clone. Sequencing used PBMCs or T cells enriched from blood (not recorded which). The TCR comes from a woman younger than 45 who had recovered from COVID-19.

CDR3 sequence reads: CASSLSSPVYYNEQFF. DNA for the CDR3: TGTGCCAGCAGTTTATCCTCCCCGGTATATTACAATGAGCAGTTCTTC. The chain is built from TRBV6-2 or TRBV6-3 and TRBJ2-1; D uncertain. From germline, CDR1 is MNHEY and CDR2 SVGEGT. The CDR3 spans 16 residues. Trimming pared 4 bases from V and 4 bases from J, leaving 17 bases between.